The present T cell receptor beta chain was sequenced within a study of cytotoxic CD8 clonotypes in ibrutinib-treated CLL (dated by TCRdb to about 2021). Some background on the complete study: The cohort had about a dozen relapsed/refractory and about 15 treatment-naive patients; roughly 18 were IGHV unmutated. Partial responses were observed in around 25 patients and complete responses in 2; after a median follow-up of about 69 months, remission was maintained in approximately 14 patients and progression was observed in approximately twelve. The response samples were drawn at a median of roughly twelve months into treatment, with a range of roughly 6 to 36 months. Samples averaged approximately 260,000 productive templates and around 91,000 productive rearrangements. Of the approximately 87 people in the trial, roughly 27 had longitudinal samples available. Cryopreserved peripheral blood mononuclear cells were obtained before treatment, at response, and at either sustained remission or disease progression. All remission and progressive disease samples were collected while patients were still receiving ibrutinib. The study at large found these results: Lymph node repertoires were not examined, and the timing of sampling was not matched between patients in sustained remission and those whose disease progressed. An increase in clonality was observed at ibrutinib response, with clonality remaining stable during sustained remission and falling back toward baseline at progression. Public clonotypes were rare and either contracted or stayed stable during treatment, and the rise in clonality at ibrutinib response reflected the expansion of private clonotypes. At baseline, clonality was higher than in age-matched healthy donors and showed a strong correlation with circulating CD8+ T-cell counts.

What the time point label conveys for this sample: about twelve months on ibrutinib. For TCR beta library preparation, 1.5 to 2 micrograms of genomic DNA were extracted from the cryopreserved PBMCs. High-throughput TCR beta sequencing was performed on longitudinal blood samples from CLL patients receiving ibrutinib monotherapy. Patients were enrolled in a phase 2 open-label single-center ibrutinib monotherapy trial. The goal of deep resolution MiSeq sequencing was a depth between 1 in 1 million and 1 in 200,000 T cells, and coverage averaged 10x per clonotype. TCR beta libraries were generated with the immunoSEQ hsTCRB Kit. The authors' analysis ran thus. ImmunoSEQ Data Assistant and ImmunoSEQ Analyzer were used for data analysis, and V, D and J genes were assigned according to IMGT definitions. Clonality, which ranges from 0 to 1, was calculated by subtracting the normalized Shannon entropy of productive rearrangement frequencies from one. Public clonotype analysis was restricted to overrepresented clonotypes comprising at least 0.05% of each patient's repertoire. Repertoires from some twelve age-matched healthy donors in immuneACCESS were used as clonality controls. TCRdb took this table from immuneACCESS and kept in-frame rearrangements with V and J called. Such tables lack part of the clones; where checked against another copy, unresolved V genes explain under half of the gap, and the rest is unexplained. The DNA was the basis for D and trimming; V, J and clone size are from that table. The sample table contains 200,000 to 250,000 clones; only one count was recorded for roughly three quarters of them. The ten biggest clones cover roughly 5.8% of the sample.

Comments on this clone: There is no known antigen for this receptor. No quality values exist for individual bases; no much larger clone is one base distant.

Reading the germline V gene (reference sequence) gives CDR1 MNHNY and CDR2 SVGAGI. For this chain, trimming is 5 bases at the V end and 6 bases at the J end, and the number of junction bases without a gene match is 8. The CDR3 sequence holds 14 residues, the cysteine and phenylalanine included. This entry keeps only the CDR3 DNA: 42 bases, framed from base 1. The specimen comprised PBMCs, sampled after 12 months of ibrutinib treatment. The chain uses TRBV6-6 and TRBJ2-3; 7 bases in the middle match TRBD1. This TCR was recovered from a human donor with chronic lymphocytic leukemia. This receptor carries the CDR3 CASSPRQGGDTQYF. The nucleotide sequence is given as TGTGCCAGCAGTCCCAGACAGGGCGGGGATACGCAGTATTTT.